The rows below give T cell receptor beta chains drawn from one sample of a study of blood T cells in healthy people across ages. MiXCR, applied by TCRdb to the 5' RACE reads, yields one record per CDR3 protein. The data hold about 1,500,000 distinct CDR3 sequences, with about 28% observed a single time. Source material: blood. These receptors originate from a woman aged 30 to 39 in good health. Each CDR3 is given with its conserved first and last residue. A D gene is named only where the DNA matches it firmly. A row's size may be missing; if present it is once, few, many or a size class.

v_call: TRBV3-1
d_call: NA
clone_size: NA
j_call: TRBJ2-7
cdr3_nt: TGTGCCAGCAGCCAAGGAGGTGGATTCTCCTACGAGCAGTACTTC
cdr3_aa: CASSQGGGFSYEQYF

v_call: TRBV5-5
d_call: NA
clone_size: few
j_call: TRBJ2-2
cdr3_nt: TGTGCCAGCAGTTTAAGAACAGGCTTTACCGGGGAGCTGTTTTTT
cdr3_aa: CASSLRTGFTGELFF

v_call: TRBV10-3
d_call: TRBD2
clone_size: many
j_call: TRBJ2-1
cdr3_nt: TGTGCCATCGGGAGCGGAACGGGGGGTGAGCAGTTCTTC
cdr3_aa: CAIGSGTGGEQFF

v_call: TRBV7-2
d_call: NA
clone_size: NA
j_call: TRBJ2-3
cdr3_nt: TGCGCCAGCAGCTTAATGGCGGGGGCTACAGATACGCAGTATTTT
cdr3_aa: CASSLMAGATDTQYF

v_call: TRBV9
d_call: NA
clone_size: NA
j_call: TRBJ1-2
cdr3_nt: TGTGCCAGCAGCATCCAGCCCAACACATACTATGGCTACACCTTC
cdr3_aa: CASSIQPNTYYGYTF

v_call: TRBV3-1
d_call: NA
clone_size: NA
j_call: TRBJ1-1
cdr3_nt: TGTGCCAGCAGCCGGGGAGCCAGGGGAGGTACTGAAGCTTTCTTT
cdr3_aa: CASSRGARGGTEAFF

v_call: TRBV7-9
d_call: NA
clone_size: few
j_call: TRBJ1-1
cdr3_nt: TGTGCCAGCAGCCCTAGGCAGGAAGCTTTCTTT
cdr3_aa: CASSPRQEAFF

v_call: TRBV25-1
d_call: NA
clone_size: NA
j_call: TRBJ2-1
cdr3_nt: TGTGCCAGCAGTGAGATCGGGGTGGGTGAGACCCAGTTCTTC
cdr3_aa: CASSEIGVGETQFF

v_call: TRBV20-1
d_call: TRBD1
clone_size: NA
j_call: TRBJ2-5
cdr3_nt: TGCAGTGCTAGACTACAGGGGGCGAACCAAGAGACCCAGTACTTC
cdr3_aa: CSARLQGANQETQYF

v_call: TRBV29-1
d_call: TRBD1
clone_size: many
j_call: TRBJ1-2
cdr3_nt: TGCAGCGTTCTACCGACCCGGACAGGGGTTCGTGGCGGCTACACCTTC
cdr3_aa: CSVLPTRTGVRGGYTF

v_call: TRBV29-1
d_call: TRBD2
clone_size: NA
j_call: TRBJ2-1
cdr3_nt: TGCAGCGTCGCTATACTAGCGACAAATGAGCAGTTCTTC
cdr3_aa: CSVAILATNEQFF

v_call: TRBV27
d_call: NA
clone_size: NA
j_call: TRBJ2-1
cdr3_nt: TGTGCCAGCAGGAGGTGGACGGAGAGTTACAATGAGCAGTTCTTC
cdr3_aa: CASRRWTESYNEQFF

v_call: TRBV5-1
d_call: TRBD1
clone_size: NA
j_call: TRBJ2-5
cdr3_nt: TGCGCCAGCAGGGAGGGGACAGGGAGTAGGACCCAGTACTTC
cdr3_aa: CASREGTGSRTQYF

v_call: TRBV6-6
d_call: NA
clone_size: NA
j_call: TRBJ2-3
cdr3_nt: TGTGCCAGCAGTTCAACCCGGCTAGCAAACACAGATACGCAGTATTTT
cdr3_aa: CASSSTRLANTDTQYF

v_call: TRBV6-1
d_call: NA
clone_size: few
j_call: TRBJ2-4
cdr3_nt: TGTGCCAGCAGTGAAGACTTTTCCGCGGCCAAAAACATTCAGTACTTC
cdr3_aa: CASSEDFSAAKNIQYF

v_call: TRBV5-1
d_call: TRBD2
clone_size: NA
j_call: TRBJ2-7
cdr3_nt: TGCGCCAGCAGCCCGGGGGGGCTCAATGAGCCGTACTTC
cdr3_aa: CASSPGGLNEPYF

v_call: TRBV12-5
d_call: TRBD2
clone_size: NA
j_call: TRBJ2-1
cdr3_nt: TGTGCTAGTGGTTCACCGGGGGGCAATGAGCAGTTCTTC
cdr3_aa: CASGSPGGNEQFF

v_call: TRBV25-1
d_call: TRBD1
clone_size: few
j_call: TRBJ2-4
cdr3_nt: TGTGCCAGCAGTGATCCCGGGACAGGGGGTCTTGCTTTGATGTACTTC
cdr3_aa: CASSDPGTGGLALMYF

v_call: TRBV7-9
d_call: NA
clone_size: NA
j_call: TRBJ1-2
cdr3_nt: TGTGCCAGCAGTTCCGTAACAAGTTATGGCTACACCTTC
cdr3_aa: CASSSVTSYGYTF

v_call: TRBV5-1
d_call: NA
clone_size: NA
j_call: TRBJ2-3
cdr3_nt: TGCGCCAGCAGCTTGTTTGCAGGGGCTAGCACAGATACGCAGTATTTT
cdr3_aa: CASSLFAGASTDTQYF

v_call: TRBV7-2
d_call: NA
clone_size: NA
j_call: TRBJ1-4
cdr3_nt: TGTGCCAGCAGCTTACGGTCAGATAATGAAAAACTGTTTTTT
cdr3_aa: CASSLRSDNEKLFF

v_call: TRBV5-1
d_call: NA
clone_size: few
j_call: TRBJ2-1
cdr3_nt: TGCGCCAGCAGCTTGGCCCTACAGGGGCCAGCGGGTAATGAGCAGTTCTTC
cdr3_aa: CASSLALQGPAGNEQFF

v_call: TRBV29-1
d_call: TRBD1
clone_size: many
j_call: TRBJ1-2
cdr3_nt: TGCAGCGTTTCGGACAGGGGGCAAAATGGCTACACCTTC
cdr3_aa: CSVSDRGQNGYTF

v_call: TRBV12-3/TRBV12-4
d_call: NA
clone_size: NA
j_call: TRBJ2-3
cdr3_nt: TGTGCCAGCAGTTTACTCTCAGATATGCAGTATTTT
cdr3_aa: CASSLLSDMQYF

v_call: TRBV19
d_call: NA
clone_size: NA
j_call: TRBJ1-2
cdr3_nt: TGTGCCAGTAGTAGGGACGAGACTTCCTGGTACTATGGCTACACCTTC
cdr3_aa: CASSRDETSWYYGYTF

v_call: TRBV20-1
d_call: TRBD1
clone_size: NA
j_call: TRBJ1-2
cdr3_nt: TGCAGTGCTAGAGCCAGGGGGGCTGGCTACACCTTC
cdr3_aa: CSARARGAGYTF

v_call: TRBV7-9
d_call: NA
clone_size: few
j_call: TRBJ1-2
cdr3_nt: TGTGCCAGCAGCTTATCCGGGGCCATTGGCTACACCTTC
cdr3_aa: CASSLSGAIGYTF

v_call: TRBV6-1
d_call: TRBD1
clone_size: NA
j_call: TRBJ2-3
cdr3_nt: TGTGCCAGCAGGGTTCTACTCAGGGGGGATACGCAGTATTTT
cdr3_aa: CASRVLLRGDTQYF

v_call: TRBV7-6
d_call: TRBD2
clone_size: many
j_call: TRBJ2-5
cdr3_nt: TGTGCCAGCAGCGCCGCTCTAGCGGGGGGCATGCAGACCCAGTACTTC
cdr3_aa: CASSAALAGGMQTQYF

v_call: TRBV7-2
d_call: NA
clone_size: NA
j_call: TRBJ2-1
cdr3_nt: TGTGCCAGCAGCTCACGGGAATCTACTGAGCAGTTCTTC
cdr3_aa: CASSSRESTEQFF

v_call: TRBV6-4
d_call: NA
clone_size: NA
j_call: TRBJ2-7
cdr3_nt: TGTGCCAGCAGCTTCCCTCCGGGACCTAAATTCCCCGGGCAGTACTTC
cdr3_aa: CASSFPPGPKFPGQYF

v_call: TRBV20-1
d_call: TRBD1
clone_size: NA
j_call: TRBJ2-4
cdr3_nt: TGCAGTGCTACAGGACAGGGGAACATTCAGTACTTC
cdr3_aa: CSATGQGNIQYF

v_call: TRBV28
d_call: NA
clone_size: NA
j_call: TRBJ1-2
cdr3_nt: TGTGCCAGCAGTTCCTCCCCCTCAGGGGTAGGAGGCTACACCTTC
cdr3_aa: CASSSSPSGVGGYTF

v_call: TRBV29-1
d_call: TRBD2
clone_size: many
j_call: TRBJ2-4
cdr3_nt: TGCAGCGTGGGACTAGCGGGAGCGGCAAACATTCAGTACTTC
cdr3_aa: CSVGLAGAANIQYF

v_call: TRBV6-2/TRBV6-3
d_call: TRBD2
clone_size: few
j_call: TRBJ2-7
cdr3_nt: TGTGCCAGCAGTTACTCGACTAGCGCATACGAGCAGTACTTC
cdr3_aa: CASSYSTSAYEQYF

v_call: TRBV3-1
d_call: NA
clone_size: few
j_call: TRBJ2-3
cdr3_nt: TGTGCCAGCAGCCCCGTGGAAGATCACATGGCGCAGTATTTT
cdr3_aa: CASSPVEDHMAQYF

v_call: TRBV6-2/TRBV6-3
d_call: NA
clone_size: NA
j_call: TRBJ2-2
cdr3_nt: TGTGCCAGCAATGACAGGTCCTACACCGGGGAGCTGTTTTTT
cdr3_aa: CASNDRSYTGELFF

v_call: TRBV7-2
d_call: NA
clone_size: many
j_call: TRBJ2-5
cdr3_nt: TGTGCCAGCAGCCCACCCCATCCCCGTCAAGAGACCCAGTACTTC
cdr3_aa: CASSPPHPRQETQYF

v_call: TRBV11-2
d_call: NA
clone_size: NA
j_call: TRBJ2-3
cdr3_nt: TGTGCCAGCAGCTCCCCAGGGGTAGATACGCAGTATTTT
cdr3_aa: CASSSPGVDTQYF

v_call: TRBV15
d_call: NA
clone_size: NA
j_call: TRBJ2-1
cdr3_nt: TGTGCCACCATGTTGAGGAATGAGCAGTTCTTC
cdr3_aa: CATMLRNEQFF

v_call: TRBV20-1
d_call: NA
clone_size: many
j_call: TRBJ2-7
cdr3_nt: TGCAGTGCCTTTCTCACGACAGGACTCCTTTTGGAGCAGTACTTC
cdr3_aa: CSAFLTTGLLLEQYF

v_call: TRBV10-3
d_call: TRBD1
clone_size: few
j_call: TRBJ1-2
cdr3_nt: TGTGCCATCAGTGAGGGACGGACAGGTTGGGGCTATGGCTACACCTTC
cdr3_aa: CAISEGRTGWGYGYTF

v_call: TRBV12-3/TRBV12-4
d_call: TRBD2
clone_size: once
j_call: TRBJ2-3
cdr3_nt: TGTGCCAGCAGTTTTGCGGGAGTGACAGATGCGCAATATTTT
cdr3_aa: CASSFAGVTDAQYF

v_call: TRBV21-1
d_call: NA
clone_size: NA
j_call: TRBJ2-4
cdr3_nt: TGTGCCAGCAGCAAACTGCGACAGGGGGGCGCGCTTCAGTACTTC
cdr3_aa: CASSKLRQGGALQYF

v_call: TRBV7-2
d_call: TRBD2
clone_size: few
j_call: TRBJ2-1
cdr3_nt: TGTGCCAGCAGCTTTCCCCTAGCGGGTTCCAATGAGCAGTTCTTC
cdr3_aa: CASSFPLAGSNEQFF

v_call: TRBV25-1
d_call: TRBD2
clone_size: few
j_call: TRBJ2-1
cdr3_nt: TGTGCCAGCGGGCTAGCGGTGGGTGAGCAGTTCTTC
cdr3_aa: CASGLAVGEQFF

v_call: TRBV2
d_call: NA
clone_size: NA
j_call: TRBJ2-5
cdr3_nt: TGTGCCAGCAGACCGAACACAGACAGTAGAGAGACCCAGTACTTC
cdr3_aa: CASRPNTDSRETQYF

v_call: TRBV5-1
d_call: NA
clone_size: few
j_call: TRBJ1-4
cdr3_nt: TGCGCCAGCAGCTTGGAGGAGGGGCGAGAAAAACTGTTTTTT
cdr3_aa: CASSLEEGREKLFF

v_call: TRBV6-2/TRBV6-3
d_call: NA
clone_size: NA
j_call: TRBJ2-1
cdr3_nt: TGTGCCAGCAGTTCGCCTAGCTCGGTGAGCTCCTACAATGAGCAGTTCTTC
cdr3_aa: CASSSPSSVSSYNEQFF

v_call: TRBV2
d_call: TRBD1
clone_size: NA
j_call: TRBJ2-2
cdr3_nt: TGTGCCAGCAGTTCGGACAGGAGGAACACCGGGGAGCTGTTTTTT
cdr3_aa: CASSSDRRNTGELFF

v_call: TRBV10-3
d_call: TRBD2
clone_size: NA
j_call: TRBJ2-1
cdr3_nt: TGTGCCATCAGTGAGTCCGGAGCGGGGGACTACAATGAGCAGTTCTTC
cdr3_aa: CAISESGAGDYNEQFF

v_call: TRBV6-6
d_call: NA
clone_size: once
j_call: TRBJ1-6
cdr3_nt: TGTGCCACTCAGTTACAGGTCGGGGCTTCTAATTCACCCCTCCACTTT
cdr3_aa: CATQLQVGASNSPLHF

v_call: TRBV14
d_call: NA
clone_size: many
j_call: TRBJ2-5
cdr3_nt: TGTGCCAGCAGCCTAAACAGGGCGCAAGAGACCCAGTACTTC
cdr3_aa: CASSLNRAQETQYF

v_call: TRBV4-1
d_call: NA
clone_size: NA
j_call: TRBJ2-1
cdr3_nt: TGCGCCAGCAGCCAAGTCTGGGGCAATGAGCAGTTCTTC
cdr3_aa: CASSQVWGNEQFF